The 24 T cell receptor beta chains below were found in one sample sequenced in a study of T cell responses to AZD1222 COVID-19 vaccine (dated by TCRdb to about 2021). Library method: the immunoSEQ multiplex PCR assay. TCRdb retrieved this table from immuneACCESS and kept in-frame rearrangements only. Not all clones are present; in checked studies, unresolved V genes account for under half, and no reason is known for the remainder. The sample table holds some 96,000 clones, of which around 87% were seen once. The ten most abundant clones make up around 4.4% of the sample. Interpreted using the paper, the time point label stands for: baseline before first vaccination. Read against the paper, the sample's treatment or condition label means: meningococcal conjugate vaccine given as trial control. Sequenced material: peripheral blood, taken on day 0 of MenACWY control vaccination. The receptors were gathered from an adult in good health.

In nucleotides, the CDR3 is TGTGCCAGCAGTTACTCGAAACAGCTTAATCAGCCCCAGCATTTT. This codes for CASSYSKQLNQPQHF. The J gene is TRBJ1-5, the V gene TRBV6-5; D is unclear. With 0 bases removed from V and 4 bases from J, the gap between germline ends came to 10 bases. This CDR3 is built from 15 residues. CDR1 and CDR2 from the germline V gene are MNHEY and SVGAGI.

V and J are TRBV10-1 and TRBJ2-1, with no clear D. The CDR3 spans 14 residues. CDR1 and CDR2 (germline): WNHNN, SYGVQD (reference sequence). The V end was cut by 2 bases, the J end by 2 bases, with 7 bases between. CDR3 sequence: CASSELQTYNEQFF. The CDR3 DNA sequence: TGCGCCAGCAGTGAGCTACAGACCTACAATGAGCAGTTCTTC.

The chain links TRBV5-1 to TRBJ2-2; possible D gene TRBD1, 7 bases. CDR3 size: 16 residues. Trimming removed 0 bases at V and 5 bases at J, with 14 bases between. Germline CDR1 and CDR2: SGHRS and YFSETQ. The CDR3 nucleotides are TGCGCCAGCAGCTTGGTTGTGGCAGGGGGGACCGGGGAGCTGTTTTTT. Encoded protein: CASSLVVAGGTGELFF.

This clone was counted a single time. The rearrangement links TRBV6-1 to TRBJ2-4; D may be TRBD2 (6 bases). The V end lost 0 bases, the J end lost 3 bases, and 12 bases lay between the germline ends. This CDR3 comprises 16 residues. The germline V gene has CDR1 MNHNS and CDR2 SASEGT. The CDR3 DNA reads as TGTGCCAGCAGTGAAGCGGGGACTTGGGACAAAAACATTCAGTACTTC. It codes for CASSEAGTWDKNIQYF.

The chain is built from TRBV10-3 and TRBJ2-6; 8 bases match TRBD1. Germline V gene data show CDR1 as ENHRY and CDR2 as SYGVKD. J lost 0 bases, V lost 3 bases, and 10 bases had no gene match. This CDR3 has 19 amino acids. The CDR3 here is CAISEGVGTGFSGANVLTF. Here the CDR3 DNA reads TGTGCCATCAGTGAAGGGGTTGGGACAGGCTTCTCTGGGGCCAACGTCCTGACTTTC.

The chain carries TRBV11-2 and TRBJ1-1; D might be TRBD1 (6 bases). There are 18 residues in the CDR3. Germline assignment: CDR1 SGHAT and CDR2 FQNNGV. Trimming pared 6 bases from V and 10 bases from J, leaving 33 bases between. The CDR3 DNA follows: TGTGCCAGCAGAACCATGACCGGCCGAGCCCTACAGGGCCGGGGAGCTTTCTTT. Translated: CASRTMTGRALQGRGAFF.

CDR3 loop: CASSQVVGLAGRNEQFF. CDR3 coding DNA: TGTGCCAGCAGCCAAGTAGTGGGACTAGCGGGGAGAAATGAGCAGTTCTTC. This sequence joins TRBV3-1 (or the pseudogene TRBV3-2) and TRBJ2-1; TRBD2 agrees at 13 bases. The CDR3 has 17 residues. Trimming at V came to 1 base and at J to 7 bases, leaving 7 bases not matched to a gene. From germline, CDR1 is LGHDT and CDR2 YNNKEL (reference sequence).

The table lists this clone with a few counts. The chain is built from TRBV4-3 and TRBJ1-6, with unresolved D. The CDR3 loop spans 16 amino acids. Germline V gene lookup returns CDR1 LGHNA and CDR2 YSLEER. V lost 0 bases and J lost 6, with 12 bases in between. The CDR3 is CASSQEGLVVNSPLHF. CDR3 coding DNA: TGCGCCAGCAGCCAAGAGGGGTTGGTTGTTAATTCACCCCTCCACTTT.

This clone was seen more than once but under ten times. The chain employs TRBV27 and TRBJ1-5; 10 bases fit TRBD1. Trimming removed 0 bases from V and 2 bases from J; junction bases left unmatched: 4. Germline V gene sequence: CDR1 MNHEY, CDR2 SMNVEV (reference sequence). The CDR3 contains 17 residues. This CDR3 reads CASSLSKTGGGNQPQHF. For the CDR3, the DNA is TGTGCCAGCAGTTTATCCAAGACAGGGGGCGGCAATCAGCCCCAGCATTTT.

The CDR3 DNA reads TGTGCCAGCAGTTTAATTTCTGGGGACACATACTCCTACGAGCAGTACTTC. This gives the protein CASSLISGDTYSYEQYF. The gene calls are TRBV27 and TRBJ2-7; possibly TRBD1 for D (6 bases). The CDR3 runs 17 residues. In germline, CDR1 is MNHEY, CDR2 SMNVEV (reference sequence). With 2 bases removed from V and 0 bases from J, the gap between germline ends came to 17 bases.

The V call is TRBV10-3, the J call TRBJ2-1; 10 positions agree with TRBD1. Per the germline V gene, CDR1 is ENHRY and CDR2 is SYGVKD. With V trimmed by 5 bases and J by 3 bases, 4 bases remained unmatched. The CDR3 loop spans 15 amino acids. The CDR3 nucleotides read TGTGCCATCAGTCCCGGGACAGGGGTCTACAATGAGCAGTTCTTC. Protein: CAISPGTGVYNEQFF.

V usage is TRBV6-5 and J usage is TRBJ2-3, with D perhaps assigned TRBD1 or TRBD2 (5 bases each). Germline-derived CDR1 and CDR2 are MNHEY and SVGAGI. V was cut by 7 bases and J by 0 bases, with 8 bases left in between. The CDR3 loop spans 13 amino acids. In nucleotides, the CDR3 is TGTGCCAGCACCGAGGGGAGCACAGATACGCAGTATTTT. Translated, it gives CASTEGSTDTQYF.

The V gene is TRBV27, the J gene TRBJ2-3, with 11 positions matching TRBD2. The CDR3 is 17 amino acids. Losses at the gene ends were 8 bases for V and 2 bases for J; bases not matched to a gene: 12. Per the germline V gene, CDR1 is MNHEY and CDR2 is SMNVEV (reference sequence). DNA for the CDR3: TGTGCCAGCCCTTGGGTACTAGCGGGGGACCCCACAGATACGCAGTATTTT. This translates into CASPWVLAGDPTDTQYF.

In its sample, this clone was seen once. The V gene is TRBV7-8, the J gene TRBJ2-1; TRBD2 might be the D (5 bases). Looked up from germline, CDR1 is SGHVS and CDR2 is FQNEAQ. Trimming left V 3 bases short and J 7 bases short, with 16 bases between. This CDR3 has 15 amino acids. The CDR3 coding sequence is TGTGCCAGCAGCTTCCGGGTCCTTCAGCGGAATGAGCAGTTCTTC. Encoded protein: CASSFRVLQRNEQFF.

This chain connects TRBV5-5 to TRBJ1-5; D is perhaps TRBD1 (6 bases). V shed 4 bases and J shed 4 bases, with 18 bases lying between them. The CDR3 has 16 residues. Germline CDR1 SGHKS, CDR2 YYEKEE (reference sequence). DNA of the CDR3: TGTGCCAGCAGCCGGGACGACAGGCTTCCTAATCAGCCCCAGCATTTT. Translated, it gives CASSRDDRLPNQPQHF. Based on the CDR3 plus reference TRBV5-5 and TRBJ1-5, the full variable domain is DAGVTQSPTHLIKTRGQQVTLRCSPISGHKSVSWYQQVLGQGPQFIFQYYEKEERGRGNFPDRFSARQFPNYSSELNVNALLLGDSALYLCASSRDDRLPNQPQHFGDGTRLSIL.

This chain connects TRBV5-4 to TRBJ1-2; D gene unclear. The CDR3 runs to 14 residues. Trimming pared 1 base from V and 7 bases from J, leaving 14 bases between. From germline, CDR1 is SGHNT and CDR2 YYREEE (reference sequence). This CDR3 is CASSLLHSPAGYTF. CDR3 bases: TGTGCCAGCAGCTTGTTACATTCCCCGGCTGGCTACACCTTC. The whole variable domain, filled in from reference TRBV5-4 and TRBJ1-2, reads ETGVTQSPTHLIKTRGQQVTLRCSSQSGHNTVSWYQQALGQGPQFIFQYYREEENGRGNFPPRFSGLQFPNYSSELNVNALELDDSALYLCASSLLHSPAGYTFGSGTRLTVV.

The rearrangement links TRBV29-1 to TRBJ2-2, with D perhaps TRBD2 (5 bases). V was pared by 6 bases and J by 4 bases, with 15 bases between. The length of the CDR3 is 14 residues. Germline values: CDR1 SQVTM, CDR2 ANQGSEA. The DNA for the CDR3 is TGCAGCGTCTACTCCGGCCGGGGCACCGGGGAGCTGTTTTTT. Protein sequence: CSVYSGRGTGELFF.

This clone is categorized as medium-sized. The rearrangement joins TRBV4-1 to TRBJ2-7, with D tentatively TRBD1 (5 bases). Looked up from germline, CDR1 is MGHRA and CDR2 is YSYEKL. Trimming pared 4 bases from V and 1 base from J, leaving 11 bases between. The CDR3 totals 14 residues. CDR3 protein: CASSLSRVSYEQYF. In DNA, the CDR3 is TGCGCCAGCAGCCTATCCAGGGTGTCCTACGAGCAGTACTTC.

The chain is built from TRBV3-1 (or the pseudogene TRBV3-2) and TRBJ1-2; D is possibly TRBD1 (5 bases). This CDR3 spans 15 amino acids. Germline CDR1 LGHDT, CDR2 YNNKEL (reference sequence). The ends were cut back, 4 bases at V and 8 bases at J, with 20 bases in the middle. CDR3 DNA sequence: TGTGCCAGCAGCCGAGACCTCATATCTCGGGGGGGCTACACCTTC. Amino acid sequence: CASSRDLISRGGYTF.

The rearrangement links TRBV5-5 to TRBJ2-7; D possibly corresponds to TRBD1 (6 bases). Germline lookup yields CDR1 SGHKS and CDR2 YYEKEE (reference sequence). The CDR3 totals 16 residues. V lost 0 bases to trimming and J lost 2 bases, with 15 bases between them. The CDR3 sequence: CASSLAAGVSPYEQYF. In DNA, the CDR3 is TGTGCCAGCAGCTTGGCCGCAGGGGTTTCCCCCTACGAGCAGTACTTC.

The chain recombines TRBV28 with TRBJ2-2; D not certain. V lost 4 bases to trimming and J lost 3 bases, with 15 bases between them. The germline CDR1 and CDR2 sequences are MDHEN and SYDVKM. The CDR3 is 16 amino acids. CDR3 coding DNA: TGTGCCAGCAGTTCAGTTCCCGAGGCGGACACCGGGGAGCTGTTTTTT. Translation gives CASSSVPEADTGELFF.

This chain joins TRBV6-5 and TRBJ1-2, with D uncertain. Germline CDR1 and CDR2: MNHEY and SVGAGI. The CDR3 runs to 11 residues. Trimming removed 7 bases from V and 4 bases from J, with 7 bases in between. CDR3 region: CASTSGYGYTF. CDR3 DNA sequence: TGTGCCAGCACGTCGGGCTATGGCTACACCTTC.

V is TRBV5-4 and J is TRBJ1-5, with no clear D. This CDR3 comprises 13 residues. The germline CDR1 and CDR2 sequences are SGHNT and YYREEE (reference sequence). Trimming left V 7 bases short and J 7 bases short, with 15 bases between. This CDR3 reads CASSQGWNQPQHF. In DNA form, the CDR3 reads TGTGCCAGCTCGCAAGGGTGGAACCAGCCCCAGCATTTT.

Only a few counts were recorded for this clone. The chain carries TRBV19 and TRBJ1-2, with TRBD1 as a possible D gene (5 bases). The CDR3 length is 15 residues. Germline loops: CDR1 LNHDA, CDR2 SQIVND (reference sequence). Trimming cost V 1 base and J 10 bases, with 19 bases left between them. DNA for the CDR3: TGTGCCAGTAGTATAGGGGGACCAAGATCGCCTGACTACACCTTC. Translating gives CASSIGGPRSPDYTF.